This T cell receptor (beta chain) is drawn from a study of PD-L1 blockade in urothelial cancer. General study points: Having blood TCR clonality under the median before treatment predicted better survival.

Germline CDR1 reads MNHNY; CDR2 reads SVGAGI (reference sequence). J gave up 4 bases and V 5 bases, and 11 bases lay outside the gene matches. This CDR3 is 16 amino acids long. Time point denoted: pretreatment peripheral blood. Of note for this clone: Its antigen is undetermined.

In each PCR, synthetic TCR analog templates were spiked in. Measured with immunoSEQ multiplex PCR; TCRdb has only the in-frame clones, and not every one. The repertoire has 40,000 to 60,000 clones, around four fifths of them found once; the top ten carry around 3.2%. This material consisted of PBMCs, taken around atezolizumab (anti-PD-L1) treatment. The rearrangement links TRBV6-6 to TRBJ1-1; 9 bases are a match to TRBD1. The TCR comes from a man aged 65 to 79 with urothelial cancer. The CDR3 DNA reads as TGTGCCAGCAGTCCCGGGACAGGGATAGGGGTCACTGAAGCTTTCTTT. Its translation: CASSPGTGIGVTEAFF.